Shown below are 25 T cell receptor beta chains from a single sample sequenced in a study of CD4 T cell repertoires in COVID-19. TCRdb's copy holds only in-frame clones and misses some; the assay was immunoSEQ multiplex PCR. The sample shows over 75,000 clones, roughly four fifths of them seen only once. The specimen comprised CD4+ T cells from peripheral blood, sampled after recovery from COVID-19. The receptors stem from a human donor who had COVID-19.

This chain joins TRBV11-3 and TRBJ2-3; tentative D call: TRBD2 (7 bases). There are 16 residues in the CDR3. V was trimmed by 4 bases and J by 0 bases, leaving 14 bases between them. The germline gives CDR1 SGHNT, CDR2 YENEEA. The DNA of the CDR3 is TGTGCCAGCAGCTCGAGGGGGGGGCTGAGCACAGATACGCAGTATTTT. Encoded protein: CASSSRGGLSTDTQYF.

V and J are TRBV6-5 and TRBJ1-1; no clear D gene. Trimming pared 0 bases from V and 4 bases from J, leaving 15 bases between. CDR3 length: 16 residues. Per germline, CDR1 MNHEY and CDR2 SVGAGI. The CDR3 reads CASSYSFSRSSTEAFF. CDR3 DNA sequence: TGTGCCAGCAGTTACTCGTTTTCCAGGTCGAGCACTGAAGCTTTCTTT.

This sequence joins TRBV5-4 and TRBJ2-3; possible D gene TRBD2, 5 bases. Trimming took off 5 bases at V and 3 bases at J, with 10 bases between the two ends. CDR1 and CDR2 from the germline V gene are SGHNT and YYREEE (reference sequence). This CDR3 contains 13 residues. The CDR3 is CASRLAGTDTQYF. CDR3 DNA sequence: TGTGCCAGCAGACTCGCGGGTACAGATACGCAGTATTTT.

Concerning this clone itself: An end of the junction does not agree with germline; a read error may underlie this. The chain has TRBV10-3 and TRBJ1-5, with D uncertain. There are 13 residues in the CDR3. The V gene's germline CDR1 is ENHRY and CDR2 SYGVKD. The CDR3 sequence: CAASDPGKQPQHF. The CDR3 coding sequence is TGTGCCGCCTCGGACCCGGGCAAACAGCCCCAGCATTTT.

This clone came up a few times. CDR3 sequence: CATSDLSGEAFF. CDR3 in DNA: TGTGCCACCAGTGATTTATCGGGGGAAGCTTTCTTT. This chain links TRBV24-1 with TRBJ1-1; D unclear. Germline assignment: CDR1 KGHDR and CDR2 SFDVKD. The CDR3 has 12 amino acids. V gave up 1 base and J gave up 8 bases, with 7 bases separating them.

The V and J genes are TRBV9 and TRBJ2-7; TRBD2 might be the D (6 bases). V shed 4 bases and J shed 6 bases, with 20 bases lying between them. The germline gives CDR1 SGDLS, CDR2 YYNGEE. The CDR3 sequence is 15 residues long. The CDR3 nucleotides are TGTGCCAGCAGCTCCGGAGGGGCGGCCTTCGGCGAGCAGTACTTC. Amino acid sequence: CASSSGGAAFGEQYF.

The chain employs TRBV6-5 and TRBJ2-7; D remains unclear. Germline V gives CDR1 MNHEY, CDR2 SVGAGI. The germline V and J ends were trimmed by 4 bases and 4 bases, with 8 bases remaining between them. CDR3 length equals 12 residues. CDR3 sequence: CASSSQKYEQYF. CDR3 in DNA: TGTGCCAGCAGTTCACAGAAGTACGAGCAGTACTTC.

V and J are TRBV18 and TRBJ2-3; tentative D call: TRBD2 (6 bases). This CDR3 is 15 amino acids long. V lost 2 bases and J 4 bases, leaving 13 bases between the germline ends. Germline V gene data show CDR1 as KGHSH and CDR2 as LQKENI. DNA for the CDR3: TGTGCCAGCTCACCATATAAAGGGAGGCCAGATACGCAGTATTTT. Amino acids: CASSPYKGRPDTQYF. The full variable domain, rest sourced from reference TRBV18 and TRBJ2-3, is NAGVMQNPRHLVRRRGQEARLRCSPMKGHSHVYWYRQLPEEGLKFMVYLQKENIIDESGMPKERFSAEFPKEGPSILRIQQVVRGDSAAYFCASSPYKGRPDTQYFGPGTRLTVL.

This chain connects TRBV19 to TRBJ2-1; 11 bases align to TRBD1. The CDR3 has 17 amino acids. Germline CDR1 is LNHDA and CDR2 is SQIVND (reference sequence). V was clipped by 3 bases and J by 7 bases; unmatched bases: 11. The CDR3 reads CASSIIVSGTGGNEQFF. The CDR3 DNA is TGTGCCAGTAGTATTATTGTATCGGGGACAGGGGGGAATGAGCAGTTCTTC.

The CDR3 loop reads CASSLGANTQYF. The DNA of the CDR3 is TGTGCCAGCAGTTTAGGTGCAAATACGCAGTATTTT. This sequence joins TRBV28 and TRBJ2-3, with D unresolved. V was trimmed by 2 bases and J by 7 bases, leaving 7 bases between them. The CDR3 runs 12 residues. Germline CDR1 MDHEN, CDR2 SYDVKM.

The chain joins TRBV5-4 to TRBJ2-5; TRBD2 agrees at 7 bases. The germline V gene encodes CDR1 SGHNT and CDR2 YYREEE (reference sequence). V was clipped by 0 bases and J by 4 bases; unmatched bases: 9. This CDR3 is 16 amino acids long. The CDR3 sequence: CASSLGAGVGRETQYF. The CDR3 nucleotides are TGTGCCAGCAGCTTGGGGGCGGGGGTCGGTCGAGAGACCCAGTACTTC.

J is TRBJ2-2 and V is TRBV7-2; 7 bases are a match to TRBD1. Germline V CDR1 and CDR2: SGHTA, FQGNSA. The CDR3 covers 14 residues. The V and J ends lost 6 bases and 5 bases, in that order; junction bases with no gene match: 6. Here the CDR3 DNA reads TGTGCCAGCAGGAGGTTGACAGGGACCGGGGAGCTGTTTTTT. Translating it yields CASRRLTGTGELFF.

The chain is built from TRBV5-1 and TRBJ2-7; 7 positions agree with TRBD2. Trimming at V came to 4 bases and at J to 6 bases, leaving 7 bases not matched to a gene. The CDR3 consists of 13 residues. Germline V gene lookup returns CDR1 SGHRS and CDR2 YFSETQ. CDR3 in DNA: TGCGCCAGCAGCGAGCGGGACCAAGGCGAGCAGTACTTC. Protein: CASSERDQGEQYF.

The chain joins TRBV7-6 to TRBJ2-3; either TRBD1 or TRBD2 may supply D (5 bases each). V lost 5 bases and J lost 6, with 21 bases in between. This CDR3 has 16 residues. Per germline, CDR1 SGHVS and CDR2 FNYEAQ. The CDR3 protein is CASSLRYGAVRDTQYF. CDR3 in DNA: TGTGCCAGCAGCCTACGATACGGGGCAGTACGGGATACGCAGTATTTT.

This chain links TRBV6-5 with TRBJ2-7; the match to TRBD1 covers 9 bases. CDR3 length equals 14 residues. V lost 7 bases to trimming and J lost 0 bases; unmatched junction nucleotides: 4. Germline loops: CDR1 MNHEY, CDR2 SVGAGI. The CDR3 protein is CASTDRGSSYEQYF. The CDR3 DNA follows: TGTGCCAGCACCGACAGGGGGAGCTCCTACGAGCAGTACTTC.

The rearrangement uses TRBV28 and TRBJ2-1, with 9 bases matching TRBD1. The V gene end was trimmed by 3 bases and the J gene end by 0 bases; junction bases not matched to a gene: 6. Germline CDR1 reads MDHEN; CDR2 reads SYDVKM. The CDR3 spans 17 residues. CDR3: CASSFTGGAGSYNEQFF. As DNA, the CDR3 is TGTGCCAGCAGTTTCACAGGGGGCGCGGGCTCCTACAATGAGCAGTTCTTC.

This clone was counted a single time. The V and J genes are TRBV5-1 and TRBJ2-3; 11 bases align to TRBD2. Germline CDR1 is SGHRS and CDR2 is YFSETQ. Unmatched junction bases numbered 7, after V lost 3 bases and J lost 4 bases. The CDR3 runs 16 residues. CDR3 in amino acids: CASSWAGTSGADTQYF. CDR3 DNA: TGCGCCAGCAGCTGGGCCGGGACTAGCGGAGCAGATACGCAGTATTTT.

The V gene is TRBV28, the J gene TRBJ2-1; 7 bases are shared with TRBD2. Trimming at V came to 4 bases and at J to 1 base, leaving 13 bases not matched to a gene. This CDR3 spans 18 amino acids. The germline CDR1 and CDR2 sequences are MDHEN and SYDVKM. The CDR3 DNA follows: TGTGCCAGCAGTTCTGGTGGGGGGGGAGGGCGATCCTACAATGAGCAGTTCTTC. It yields the protein CASSSGGGGGRSYNEQFF.

This chain joins TRBV27 and TRBJ2-4, with 10 bases lining up with TRBD1. V shed 6 bases, J shed 7 bases, and the junction held 9 bases outside the gene matches. The V gene's germline CDR1 is MNHEY and CDR2 SMNVEV (reference sequence). The CDR3 is 15 amino acids. The CDR3 loop reads CASSPLGQGVNIQYF. DNA of the CDR3: TGTGCCAGCAGCCCGCTCGGACAGGGGGTGAACATTCAGTACTTC.

This clone has a single count. The chain employs TRBV11-2 and TRBJ1-5; no firm D call. The CDR3 is 15 amino acids. CDR1 and CDR2 from the germline V gene are SGHAT and FQNNGV. Trimming cost V 1 base and J 5 bases, with 12 bases left between them. The CDR3 protein is CASSLVSHPDQPQHF. The CDR3 nucleotides read TGTGCCAGCAGCTTAGTCTCCCACCCCGATCAGCCCCAGCATTTT.

The chain joins TRBV19 to TRBJ2-5, with D possibly being TRBD2 (5 bases). From germline, CDR1 is LNHDA and CDR2 SQIVND (reference sequence). Trimming removed 2 bases at V and 7 bases at J, with 17 bases between. The CDR3 extends over 15 amino acids. As DNA, the CDR3 is TGTGCCAGTAGTATATCCGGGGTTGGCGGAGGGACCCAGTACTTC. This gives the protein CASSISGVGGGTQYF.

The sample holds one count of this clone. The chain is built from TRBV18 and TRBJ1-1; no firm D call. Germline V gives CDR1 KGHSH, CDR2 LQKENI. The germline V and J ends were trimmed by 4 bases and 1 base, with 4 bases remaining between them. The CDR3 totals 12 residues. CDR3 nucleotide sequence: TGTGCCAGCTCACAGAAGAACACTGAAGCTTTCTTT. Translating it yields CASSQKNTEAFF. Based on the CDR3 plus reference TRBV18 and TRBJ1-1, the full variable domain is NAGVMQNPRHLVRRRGQEARLRCSPMKGHSHVYWYRQLPEEGLKFMVYLQKENIIDESGMPKERFSAEFPKEGPSILRIQQVVRGDSAAYFCASSQKNTEAFFGQGTRLTVV.

The V gene is TRBV5-4, the J gene TRBJ1-2; 7 bases align to TRBD1. The CDR3 runs to 13 residues. V shed 0 bases, J shed 4 bases, and the junction held 0 bases outside the gene matches. Germline CDR1 is SGHNT and CDR2 is YYREEE (reference sequence). The CDR3 region is CASSLAGGYGYTF. The CDR3 DNA is TGTGCCAGCAGCTTGGCAGGGGGCTATGGCTACACCTTC.

This chain uses TRBV7-2 with TRBJ2-7; weak D call: TRBD1 (6 bases). Germline V lookup: CDR1 SGHTA, CDR2 FQGNSA. The V end was cut by 5 bases, the J end by 4 bases, with 15 bases between. The CDR3 covers 14 residues. DNA for the CDR3: TGTGCCAGCAGCCAGGGGCTGGCGATTTACGAGCAGTACTTC. Amino acid sequence: CASSQGLAIYEQYF. Together with reference TRBV7-2 and TRBJ2-7, the CDR3 gives the full variable domain: GAGVSQSPSNKVTEKGKDVELRCDPISGHTALYWYRQSLGQGLEFLIYFQGNSAPDKSGLPSDRFSAERTGGSVSTLTIQRTQQEDSAVYLCASSQGLAIYEQYFGPGTRLTVT.

The chain couples TRBV5-5 to TRBJ2-3; 7 bases are a match to TRBD1. V was pared by 4 bases and J by 4 bases, with 9 bases of the junction left unmatched. The V gene's germline CDR1 is SGHKS and CDR2 YYEKEE (reference sequence). This CDR3 region has 15 residues. CDR3 sequence (DNA): TGTGCCAGCAGCCCGACAGGGAACGTCGCAGATACGCAGTATTTT. Amino acid sequence: CASSPTGNVADTQYF.